Presented here are 9 T cell receptor beta chains from one specimen sequenced in a study of circulating and synovial CD4+ cells in juvenile arthritis. Generated by immunoSEQ multiplex PCR, the TCRdb table keeps only in-frame clones and is missing some. The table shows 30,000 to 40,000 clones, with 90% to 95% occurring only once. The source material was CD4+ T cells from blood. These receptors were obtained from a human donor with juvenile idiopathic arthritis.

This clone was picked up one time. The J gene is TRBJ2-7, the V gene TRBV27; 9 nucleotides align to TRBD2. The CDR3 spans 17 residues. The germline V gene encodes CDR1 MNHEY and CDR2 SMNVEV (reference sequence). V lost 7 bases to trimming and J lost 3 bases; unmatched junction nucleotides: 16. The CDR3 sequence is CASNSGTSWTGRYEQYF. The CDR3 DNA sequence: TGTGCCAGCAACTCCGGGACTAGCTGGACTGGGCGCTACGAGCAGTACTTC.

This clone appeared a single time. The chain links TRBV10-3 to TRBJ2-2; TRBD2 matches at 11 bases. The CDR3 covers 17 residues. V shed 5 bases and J 2 bases; nucleotides not matched to a gene: 7. CDR1 ENHRY and CDR2 SYGVKD come from the germline V gene. CDR3: CAISRNSGGVNTGELFF. The CDR3 nucleotides read TGTGCCATCAGTCGGAATAGCGGGGGGGTAAACACCGGGGAGCTGTTTTTT.

The CDR3 sequence: CASSRRFTYEQYF. DNA for the CDR3: TGTGCCAGCAGTAGGCGGTTTACCTACGAGCAGTACTTC. This chain joins TRBV25-1 and TRBJ2-7; D is unresolved. The CDR3 length is 13 residues. Trimming took 5 bases from V and 2 from J, leaving 10 bases between them. Germline V gene lookup returns CDR1 MGHDK and CDR2 SYGVNS.

V and J are TRBV4-1 and TRBJ2-2; TRBD1 is a possible D gene (6 bases). CDR3 length equals 15 residues. Looked up from germline, CDR1 is MGHRA and CDR2 is YSYEKL. The V end lost 4 bases, the J end lost 4 bases, and 13 bases lay between the germline ends. CDR3 sequence: CASSRAGVSTGELFF. The CDR3 DNA reads as TGCGCCAGCAGCCGAGCAGGGGTCAGCACCGGGGAGCTGTTTTTT.

This clone has just one count. The chain is built from TRBV15 and TRBJ1-2; no clear D. The CDR3 is 14 residues long. Trimming left V 1 base short and J 8 bases short, with 14 bases between. From germline, CDR1 is LNHNV and CDR2 YYDKDF (reference sequence). CDR3 residues: CATSRGRFYEGYTF. The CDR3 nucleotides read TGTGCCACCAGCAGAGGCCGATTCTATGAAGGCTACACCTTC. The full variable domain, completed using reference TRBV15 and TRBJ1-2, is DAMVIQNPRYQVTQFGKPVTLSCSQTLNHNVMYWYQQKSSQAPKLLFHYYDKDFNNEADTPDNFQSRRPNTSFCFLDIRSPGLGDTAMYLCATSRGRFYEGYTFGSGTRLTVV.

V usage is TRBV19 and J usage is TRBJ2-4; TRBD2 matches at 15 bases. V was pared by 5 bases and J by 7 bases, with 18 bases of the junction left unmatched. CDR1 and CDR2 from the germline V gene are LNHDA and SQIVND (reference sequence). The length of the CDR3 is 20 residues. CDR3 amino acids: CASSPRRPGLAGGLENIQYF. The CDR3 region has the DNA TGTGCCAGTAGTCCCCGAAGGCCGGGACTAGCGGGAGGATTGGAGAACATTCAGTACTTC.

The gene calls are TRBV19 and TRBJ2-7; no clear D gene. This CDR3 has 14 amino acids. The V gene's germline CDR1 is LNHDA and CDR2 SQIVND (reference sequence). V was pared by 1 base and J by 2 bases, with 9 bases between. The CDR3 region is CASSIGPGPYEQYF. The CDR3 DNA reads as TGTGCCAGTAGTATAGGGCCGGGTCCCTACGAGCAGTACTTC.

The chain uses TRBV9 and TRBJ2-7; 8 bases are a match to TRBD2. The CDR3 loop spans 14 amino acids. The V and J ends lost 3 bases and 2 bases, in that order; junction bases with no gene match: 4. The germline V gene has CDR1 SGDLS and CDR2 YYNGEE. The CDR3 region has the DNA TGTGCCAGCAGCGCCCGGGGGGGGGCCTACGAGCAGTACTTC. Protein sequence: CASSARGGAYEQYF.

This clone was found once. The chain is built from TRBV18 and TRBJ2-7, with a tentative D call TRBD1 (6 bases). The CDR3 extends over 16 amino acids. Trimming cost V 1 base and J 0 bases, with 13 bases left between them. Per the germline V gene, CDR1 is KGHSH and CDR2 is LQKENI. CDR3 sequence: CASSPQTGPLSYEQYF. The CDR3 DNA reads as TGTGCCAGCTCACCACAGACAGGCCCACTCTCCTACGAGCAGTACTTC.